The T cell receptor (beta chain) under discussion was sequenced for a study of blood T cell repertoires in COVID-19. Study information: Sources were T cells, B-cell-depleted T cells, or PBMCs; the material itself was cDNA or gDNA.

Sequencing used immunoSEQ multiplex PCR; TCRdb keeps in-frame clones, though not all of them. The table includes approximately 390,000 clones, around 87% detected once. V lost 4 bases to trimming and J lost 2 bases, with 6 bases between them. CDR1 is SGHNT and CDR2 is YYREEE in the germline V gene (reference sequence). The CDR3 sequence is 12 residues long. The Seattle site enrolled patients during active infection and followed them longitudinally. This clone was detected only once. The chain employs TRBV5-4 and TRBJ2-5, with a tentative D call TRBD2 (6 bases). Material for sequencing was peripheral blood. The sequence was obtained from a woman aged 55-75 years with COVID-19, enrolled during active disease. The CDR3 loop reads CASSGTQETQYF. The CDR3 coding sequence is TGTGCCAGCAGCGGGACTCAAGAGACCCAGTACTTC.